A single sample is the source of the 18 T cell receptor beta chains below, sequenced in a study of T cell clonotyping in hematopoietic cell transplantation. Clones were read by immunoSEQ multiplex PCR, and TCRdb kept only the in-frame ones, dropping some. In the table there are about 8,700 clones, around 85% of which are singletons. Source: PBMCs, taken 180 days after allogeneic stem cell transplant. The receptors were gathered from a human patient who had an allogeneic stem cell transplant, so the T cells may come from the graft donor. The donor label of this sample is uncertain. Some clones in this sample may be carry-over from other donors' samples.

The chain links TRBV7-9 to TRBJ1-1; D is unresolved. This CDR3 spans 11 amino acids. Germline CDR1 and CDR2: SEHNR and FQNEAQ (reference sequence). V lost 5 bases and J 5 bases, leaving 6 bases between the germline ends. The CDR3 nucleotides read TGTGCCAGCAGCCTAAGTACTGAAGCTTTCTTT. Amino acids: CASSLSTEAFF.

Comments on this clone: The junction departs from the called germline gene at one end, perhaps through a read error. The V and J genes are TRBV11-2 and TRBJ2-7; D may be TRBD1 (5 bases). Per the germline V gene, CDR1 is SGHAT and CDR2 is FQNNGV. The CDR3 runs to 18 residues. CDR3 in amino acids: CVSSALLDRSHQAYEQYF. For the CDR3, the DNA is TGTGTCAGCAGCGCACTTTTAGACAGATCCCACCAAGCCTACGAGCAGTACTTC.

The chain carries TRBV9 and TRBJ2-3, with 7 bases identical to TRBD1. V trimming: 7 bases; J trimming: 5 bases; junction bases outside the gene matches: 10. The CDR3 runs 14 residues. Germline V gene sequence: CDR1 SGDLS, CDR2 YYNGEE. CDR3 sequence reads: CASGKTGFIDTQYF. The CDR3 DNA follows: TGTGCCAGCGGAAAGACAGGGTTCATAGATACGCAGTATTTT.

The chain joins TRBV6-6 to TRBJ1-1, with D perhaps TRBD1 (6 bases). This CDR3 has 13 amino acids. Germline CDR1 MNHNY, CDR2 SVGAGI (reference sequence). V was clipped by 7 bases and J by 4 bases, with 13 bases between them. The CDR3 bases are TGTGCCAGCATACAGGGCGTTTTCACTGAAGCTTTCTTT. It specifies CASIQGVFTEAFF.

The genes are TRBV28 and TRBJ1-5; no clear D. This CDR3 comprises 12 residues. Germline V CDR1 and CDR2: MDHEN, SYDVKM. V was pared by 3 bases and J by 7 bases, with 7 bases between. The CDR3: CASSFGSQPQHF. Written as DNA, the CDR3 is TGTGCCAGCAGTTTTGGGTCCCAGCCCCAGCATTTT.

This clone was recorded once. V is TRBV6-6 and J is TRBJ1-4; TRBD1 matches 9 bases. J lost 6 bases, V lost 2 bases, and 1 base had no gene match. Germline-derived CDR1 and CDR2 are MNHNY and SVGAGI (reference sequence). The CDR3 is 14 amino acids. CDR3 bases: TGTGCCAGCAGTTACCGGGACAGGGATGAAAAACTGTTTTTT. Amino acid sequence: CASSYRDRDEKLFF.

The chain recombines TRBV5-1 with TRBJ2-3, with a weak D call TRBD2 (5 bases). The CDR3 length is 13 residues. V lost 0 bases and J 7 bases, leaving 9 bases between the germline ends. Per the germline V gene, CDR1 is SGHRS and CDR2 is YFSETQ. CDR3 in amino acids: CASSLDGINTQYF. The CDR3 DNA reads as TGCGCCAGCAGCTTGGACGGGATAAATACGCAGTATTTT.

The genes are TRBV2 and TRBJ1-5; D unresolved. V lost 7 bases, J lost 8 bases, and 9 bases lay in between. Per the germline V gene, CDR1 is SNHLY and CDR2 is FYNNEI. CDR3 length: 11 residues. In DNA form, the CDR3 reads TGTGCCAGCACTTGCCTCGAGCCCCAGCATTTT. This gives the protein CASTCLEPQHF.

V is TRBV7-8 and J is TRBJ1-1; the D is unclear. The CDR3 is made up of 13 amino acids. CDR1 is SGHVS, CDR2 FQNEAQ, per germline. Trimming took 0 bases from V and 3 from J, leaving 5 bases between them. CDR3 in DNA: TGTGCCAGCAGCTTAGCCACCGACACTGAAGCTTTCTTT. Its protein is CASSLATDTEAFF.

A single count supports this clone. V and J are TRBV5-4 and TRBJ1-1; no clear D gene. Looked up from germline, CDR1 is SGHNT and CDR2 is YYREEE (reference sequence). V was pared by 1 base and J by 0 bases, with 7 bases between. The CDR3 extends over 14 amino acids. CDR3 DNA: TGTGCCAGCAGCTTGTTAGGGTTGAACACTGAAGCTTTCTTT. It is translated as CASSLLGLNTEAFF. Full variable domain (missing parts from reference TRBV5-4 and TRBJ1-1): ETGVTQSPTHLIKTRGQQVTLRCSSQSGHNTVSWYQQALGQGPQFIFQYYREEENGRGNFPPRFSGLQFPNYSSELNVNALELDDSALYLCASSLLGLNTEAFFGQGTRLTVV.

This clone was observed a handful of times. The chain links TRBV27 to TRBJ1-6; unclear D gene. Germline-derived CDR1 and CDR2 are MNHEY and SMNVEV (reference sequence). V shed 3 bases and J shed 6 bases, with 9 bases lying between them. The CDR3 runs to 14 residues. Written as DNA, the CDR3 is TGTGCCAGCAGTTTTGGGATGGGTAATTCACCCCTCCACTTT. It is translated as CASSFGMGNSPLHF.

The CDR3 region has the DNA TGTGCCAGCAGCGGCCGGGACAGGGGGCAAACAGACTATGGCTACACCTTC. This sequence encodes CASSGRDRGQTDYGYTF. This rearrangement joins TRBV13 to TRBJ1-2; 12 bases are a match to TRBD1. Germline V gene sequence: CDR1 PRHDT, CDR2 FYEKMQ (reference sequence). V gave up 5 bases and J gave up 3 bases; unmatched junction bases: 10. There are 17 residues in the CDR3.

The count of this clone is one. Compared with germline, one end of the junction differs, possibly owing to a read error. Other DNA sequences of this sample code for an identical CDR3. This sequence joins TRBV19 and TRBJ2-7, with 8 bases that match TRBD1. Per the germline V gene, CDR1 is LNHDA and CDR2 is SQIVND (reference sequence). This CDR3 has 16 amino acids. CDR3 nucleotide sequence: TGTGCCAGTAGTGAACGACAGGGGCCCCCCTCCTACGAGCAGTACTTT. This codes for CASSERQGPPSYEQYF.

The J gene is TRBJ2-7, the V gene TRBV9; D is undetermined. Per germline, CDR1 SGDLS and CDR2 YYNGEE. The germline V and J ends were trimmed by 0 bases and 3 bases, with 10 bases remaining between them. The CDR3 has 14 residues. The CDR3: CASSVGPTGYEQYF. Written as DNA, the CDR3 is TGTGCCAGCAGCGTAGGCCCAACTGGCTACGAGCAGTACTTC.

The CDR3 bases are TGTGCCACCAGCAGGCATCTGGGACAGGGAAATAGCAATCAGCCCCAGCATTTT. It encodes CATSRHLGQGNSNQPQHF. V and J are TRBV15 and TRBJ1-5; 9 nucleotides line up with TRBD1. The junction had 9 bases not matched to a gene; V was cut back by 3 bases and J by 0 bases. The CDR3 has 18 amino acids. Per the germline V gene, CDR1 is LNHNV and CDR2 is YYDKDF (reference sequence).

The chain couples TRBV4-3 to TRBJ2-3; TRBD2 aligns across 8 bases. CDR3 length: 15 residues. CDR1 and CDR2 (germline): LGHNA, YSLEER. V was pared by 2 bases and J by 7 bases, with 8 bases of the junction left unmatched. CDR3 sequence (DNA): TGCGCCAGCAGCCAATTCCGGGGGGGTAAAAATACGCAGTATTTT. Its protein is CASSQFRGGKNTQYF.

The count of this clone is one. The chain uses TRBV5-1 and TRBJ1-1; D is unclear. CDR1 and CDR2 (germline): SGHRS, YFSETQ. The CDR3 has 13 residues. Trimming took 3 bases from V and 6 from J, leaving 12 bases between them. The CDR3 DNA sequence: TGCGCCAGCAGCTATTACAGCGGGTCTGAAGCTTTCTTT. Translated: CASSYYSGSEAFF.

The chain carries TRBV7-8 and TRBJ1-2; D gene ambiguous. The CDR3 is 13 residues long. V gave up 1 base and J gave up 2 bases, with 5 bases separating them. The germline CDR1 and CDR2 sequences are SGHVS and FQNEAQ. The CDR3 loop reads CASSLGVNYGYTF. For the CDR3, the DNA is TGTGCCAGCAGCTTAGGTGTGAACTATGGCTACACCTTC.